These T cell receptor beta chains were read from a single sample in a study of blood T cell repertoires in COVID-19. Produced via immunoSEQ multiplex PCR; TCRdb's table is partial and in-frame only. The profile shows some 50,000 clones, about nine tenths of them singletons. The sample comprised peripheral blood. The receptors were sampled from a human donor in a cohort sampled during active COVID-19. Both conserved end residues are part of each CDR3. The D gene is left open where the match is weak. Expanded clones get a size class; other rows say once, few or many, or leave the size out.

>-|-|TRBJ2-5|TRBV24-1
CATSDYREETQYF
TGTGCCACCAGTGATTACAGGGAAGAGACCCAGTACTTC
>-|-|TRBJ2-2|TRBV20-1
CSGGDGLFF
TGCAGTGGCGGGGATGGGCTGTTTTTT
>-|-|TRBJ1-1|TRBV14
CASSQVGSPMNTEAFF
TGTGCCAGCAGCCAAGTGGGGAGTCCAATGAACACTGAAGCTTTCTTT
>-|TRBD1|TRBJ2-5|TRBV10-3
CAISPGTGSGETQYF
TGTGCCATCTCGCCAGGGACAGGATCTGGGGAGACCCAGTACTTC
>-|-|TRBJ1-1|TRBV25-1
CASSEGEGTEAFF
TGTGCCAGCAGTGAGGGGGAGGGCACTGAAGCTTTCTTT
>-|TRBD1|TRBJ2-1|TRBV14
CASSQLGTGGYEQFF
TGTGCCAGCAGCCAACTCGGGACAGGGGGGTACGAGCAGTTCTTC
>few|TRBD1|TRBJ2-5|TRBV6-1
CASSEGTGGSGTQYF
TGTGCCAGCAGTGAAGGGACAGGGGGATCGGGGACCCAGTACTTC
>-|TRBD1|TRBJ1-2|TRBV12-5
CASGPGTAQGGYTF
TGTGCTAGTGGTCCCGGGACAGCTCAGGGGGGCTACACCTTC
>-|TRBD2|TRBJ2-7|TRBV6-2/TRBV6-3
CASSKAGGQQYF
TGTGCCAGCAGTAAAGCGGGGGGGCAGCAGTACTTC
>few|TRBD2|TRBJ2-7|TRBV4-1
CASSQGITSGGASYEQYF
TGCGCCAGCAGCCAAGGAATCACTAGCGGGGGGGCTAGCTACGAGCAGTACTTC
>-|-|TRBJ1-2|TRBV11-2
CASSPFTGWAGGYTF
TGTGCCAGCAGCCCCTTTACGGGGTGGGCTGGCGGCTACACCTTC
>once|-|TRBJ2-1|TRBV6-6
CASSYSREDNEQFF
TGTGCCAGCAGTTACTCCCGCGAGGACAATGAGCAGTTCTTC
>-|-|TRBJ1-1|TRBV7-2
CASSLSGTEAFF
TGTGCCAGCAGCTTATCAGGCACTGAAGCTTTCTTT
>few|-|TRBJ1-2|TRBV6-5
CASSKTSFNGYTF
TGTGCCAGCAGTAAAACGAGTTTTAATGGCTACACCTTC
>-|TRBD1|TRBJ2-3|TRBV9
CASSDRDREPDTQYF
TGTGCCAGCAGCGACCGGGACAGGGAGCCAGATACGCAGTATTTT
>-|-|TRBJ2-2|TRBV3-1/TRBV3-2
CASSPYTGELFF
TGTGCCAGCAGCCCGTACACCGGGGAGCTGTTTTTT
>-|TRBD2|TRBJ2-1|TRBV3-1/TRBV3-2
CASSQELAGGRNEQFF
TGTGCCAGCAGCCAGGAGCTAGCGGGGGGCCGCAATGAGCAGTTCTTC
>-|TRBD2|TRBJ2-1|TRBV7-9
CASSNSGGIDEQFF
TGTGCCAGCAGCAATAGCGGGGGGATCGATGAGCAGTTCTTC
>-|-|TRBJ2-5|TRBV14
CASSQGGAGETQYF
TGTGCCAGCAGCCAAGGGGGCGCCGGGGAGACCCAGTACTTC
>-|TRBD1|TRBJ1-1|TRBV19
CASSIEQGANTEAFF
TGTGCCAGTAGTATAGAGCAGGGGGCGAACACTGAAGCTTTCTTT
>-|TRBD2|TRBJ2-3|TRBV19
CATRDGGGTDTQYF
TGTGCCACCAGGGATGGGGGGGGCACAGATACGCAGTATTTT
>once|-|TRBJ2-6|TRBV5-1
CASSLPTGSGANVLTF
TGCGCCAGCAGCTTACCGACAGGATCTGGGGCCAACGTCCTGACTTTC
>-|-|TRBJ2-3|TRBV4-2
CASSQVEGPRITDTQYF
TGTGCCAGCAGCCAAGTAGAAGGTCCGAGGATCACAGATACGCAGTATTTT
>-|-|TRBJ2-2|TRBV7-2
CASSTRTSTSPGELFF
TGTGCCAGCAGCACCCGCACTAGCACTTCGCCCGGGGAGCTGTTTTTT
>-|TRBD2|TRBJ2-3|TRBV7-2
CASKTPKGGGRLTDTQYF
TGTGCCAGTAAAACCCCAAAGGGCGGGGGGAGGCTCACAGATACGCAGTATTTT
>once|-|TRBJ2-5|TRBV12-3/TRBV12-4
CASRSGQETQYF
TGTGCCAGCAGATCAGGGCAAGAGACCCAGTACTTC
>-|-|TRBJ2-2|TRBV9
CASSDDGWQGHNTGELFF
TGTGCCAGCAGCGACGACGGCTGGCAGGGACATAACACCGGGGAGCTGTTTTTT
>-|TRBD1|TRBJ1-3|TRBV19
CASSIISGGSGNTIYF
TGTGCCAGTAGTATCATCTCAGGGGGCAGTGGAAACACCATATATTTT
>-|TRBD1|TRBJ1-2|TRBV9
CASSGGQTPGYTF
TGTGCCAGCAGCGGGGGACAGACCCCTGGCTACACCTTC
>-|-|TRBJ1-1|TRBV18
CASSPPGRLMNTEAFF
TGTGCCAGCTCACCACCAGGAAGACTCATGAACACTGAAGCTTTCTTT
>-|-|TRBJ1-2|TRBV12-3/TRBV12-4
CASSLAGGYTF
TGTGCCAGCAGTTTAGCGGGCGGCTACACCTTC
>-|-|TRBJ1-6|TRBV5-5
CASSPQGPNSPLHF
TGTGCCAGCAGTCCACAGGGACCTAATTCACCCCTCCACTTT
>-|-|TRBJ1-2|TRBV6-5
CASSSPRGGENGYTF
TGTGCCAGCAGTTCGCCGCGGGGAGGGGAGAATGGCTACACCTTC
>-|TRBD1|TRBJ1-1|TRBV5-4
CASSWGPGGPEAFF
TGTGCCAGCAGCTGGGGGCCAGGGGGCCCTGAAGCTTTCTTT
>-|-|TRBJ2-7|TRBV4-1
CASSQAFPLGAGSYEQYF
TGCGCCAGCAGCCAAGCCTTCCCCTTAGGTGCGGGTAGCTACGAGCAGTACTTC
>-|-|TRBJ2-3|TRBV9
CASSVGFTRDTQYF
TGTGCCAGCAGCGTAGGGTTCACGCGGGATACGCAGTATTTT
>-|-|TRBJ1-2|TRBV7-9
CASIKSERGGDGYTF
TGTGCCAGCATCAAATCCGAAAGGGGGGGAGATGGCTACACCTTC
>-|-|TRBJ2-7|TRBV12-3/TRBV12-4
CASSPRGYEQYF
TGTGCCAGCAGCCCCCGAGGGTACGAGCAGTACTTC
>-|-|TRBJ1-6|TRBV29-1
CSVDHRCYNSPLHF
TGCAGCGTTGACCACAGGTGCTATAATTCACCCCTCCACTTT
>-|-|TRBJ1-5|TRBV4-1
CASSQDRGRNQPQHF
TGCGCCAGCAGCCAAGACAGGGGCCGGAATCAGCCCCAGCATTTT
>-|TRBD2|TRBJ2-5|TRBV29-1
CSVELTREGETQYF
TGCAGCGTTGAATTGACAAGGGAGGGGGAGACCCAGTACTTC
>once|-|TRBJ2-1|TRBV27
CASSLYRQYLGEQFF
TGTGCCAGCAGTTTATACAGACAGTATCTAGGGGAGCAGTTCTTC
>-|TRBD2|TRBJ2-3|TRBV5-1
CASSSRGRVADTQYF
TGCGCCAGCAGCTCGCGGGGGAGAGTGGCAGATACGCAGTATTTT
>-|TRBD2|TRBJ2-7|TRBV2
CASSDLAGEPYEQYF
TGTGCCAGCAGTGACCTAGCGGGGGAACCCTACGAGCAGTACTTC
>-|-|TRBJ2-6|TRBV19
CATHSGANVLTF
TGTGCCACCCACTCTGGGGCCAACGTCCTGACTTTC
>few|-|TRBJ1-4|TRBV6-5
CASSPTRGINEKLFF
TGTGCCAGCAGTCCCACGAGAGGGATTAATGAAAAACTGTTTTTT
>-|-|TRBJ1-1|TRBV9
CASSPRTANTEAFF
TGTGCCAGCAGCCCCCGGACAGCGAACACTGAAGCTTTCTTT
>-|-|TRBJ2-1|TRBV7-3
CASSLKGRNEQFF
TGTGCCAGCAGCTTAAAGGGGAGGAATGAGCAGTTCTTC
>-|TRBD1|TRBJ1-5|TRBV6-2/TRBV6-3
CASSQPGGSPTVSNQPQHF
TGTGCCAGCAGTCAACCAGGGGGATCCCCAACCGTTAGCAATCAGCCCCAGCATTTT
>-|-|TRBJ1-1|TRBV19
CASSMTGLNTEAFF
TGTGCCAGTAGTATGACAGGTTTGAACACTGAAGCTTTCTTT
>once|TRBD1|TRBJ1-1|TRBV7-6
CASSLGGQGYTEAFF
TGTGCCAGCAGCTTAGGTGGACAGGGATACACTGAAGCTTTCTTT
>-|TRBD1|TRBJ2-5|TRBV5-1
CASSQLTGATQYF
TGCGCCAGCAGCCAGTTGACAGGGGCAACCCAGTACTTC
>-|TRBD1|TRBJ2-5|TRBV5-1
CASSWRTGPQQETQYF
TGCGCCAGCAGCTGGAGGACAGGGCCACAGCAAGAGACCCAGTACTTC
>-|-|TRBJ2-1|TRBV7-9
CASSHSTGRGEQFF
TGTGCCAGCAGCCATTCCACAGGGAGGGGTGAGCAGTTCTTC
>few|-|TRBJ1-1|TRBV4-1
CASSQEKRSRAQGAFF
TGCGCCAGCAGCCAAGAAAAGAGGTCCAGGGCCCAAGGGGCTTTCTTT
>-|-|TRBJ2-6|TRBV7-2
CASKEAHGANVLTF
TGTGCCAGCAAAGAAGCCCATGGGGCCAACGTCCTGACTTTC
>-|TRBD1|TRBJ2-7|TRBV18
CASSPPVGTGGTYEQYF
TGTGCCAGCTCACCACCGGTAGGGACAGGGGGTACCTACGAGCAGTACTTC
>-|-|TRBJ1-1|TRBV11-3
CASSLDRRNTEAFF
TGTGCCAGCAGCTTAGATCGGAGAAACACTGAAGCTTTCTTT
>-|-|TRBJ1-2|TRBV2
CASSEEGQNLDGYTF
TGTGCCAGCAGTGAAGAGGGGCAGAACCTAGATGGCTACACCTTC